This T cell receptor (beta chain) comes out of a study of blood T cells in healthy people across ages. Trimming removed 5 bases from V and 7 bases from J, with 11 bases in between. The germline gives CDR1 SEHNR, CDR2 FQNEAQ (reference sequence). The CDR3 contains 12 residues. Study-level findings and limits: The long-lived group displayed more naive CD4+ cells, plus higher diversity, than the aged donors did. Measured against age, TCR beta diversity per million T cells decreased in a roughly linear manner.

A sample-barcoded 5' primer and a J-beta primer mix were used in a second PCR of roughly 7 to 12 cycles. Every cDNA was tagged by a template-switch adaptor with 12 random nucleotides. From the 5' RACE reads, TCRdb called clonotypes with MiXCR, one entry per CDR3 protein. Of more than 800,000 distinct CDR3 sequences in the sample, around 28% were seen once. This clonotype was detected ten times or more. Its antigen is not known. The sequencing sample was made of blood. The TCR was taken from a woman of 80 years or more in good health. The genes are TRBV7-9 and TRBJ1-2; unclear D gene. CDR3 nucleotide sequence: TGTGCCAGCAGCCCGACGGGCTTTGGCTACACCTTC. Translating gives CASSPTGFGYTF. Combining the CDR3 with reference TRBV7-9 and TRBJ1-2 gives the whole variable domain DTGVSQNPRHKITKRGQNVTFRCDPISEHNRLYWYRQTLGQGPEFLTYFQNEAQLEKSRLLSDRFSAERPKGSFSTLEIQRTEQGDSAMYLCASSPTGFGYTFGSGTRLTVV.